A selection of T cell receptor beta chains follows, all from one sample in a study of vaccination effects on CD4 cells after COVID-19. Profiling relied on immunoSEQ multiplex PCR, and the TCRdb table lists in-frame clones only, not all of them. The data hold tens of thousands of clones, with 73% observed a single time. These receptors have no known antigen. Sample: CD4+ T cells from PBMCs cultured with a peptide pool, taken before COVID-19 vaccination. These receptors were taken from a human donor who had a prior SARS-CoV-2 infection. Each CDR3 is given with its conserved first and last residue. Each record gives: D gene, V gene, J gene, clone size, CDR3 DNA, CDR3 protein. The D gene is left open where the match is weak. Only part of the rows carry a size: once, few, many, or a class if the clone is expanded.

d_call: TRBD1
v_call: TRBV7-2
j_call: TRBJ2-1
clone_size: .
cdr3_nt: TGTGCCAGCAGCCCCCAGGGGGCCTACAATGAGCAGTTCTTC
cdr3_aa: CASSPQGAYNEQFF

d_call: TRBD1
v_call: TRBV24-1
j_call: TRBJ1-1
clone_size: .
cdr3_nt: TGTGCCACCAGTGACAACAGGGGGGGAAACACTGAAGCTTTCTTT
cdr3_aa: CATSDNRGGNTEAFF

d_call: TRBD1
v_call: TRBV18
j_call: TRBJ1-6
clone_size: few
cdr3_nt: TGTGCCAGCTCACTCACATCCCCGGGACAGGGTACTTCACCCCTCCACTTT
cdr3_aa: CASSLTSPGQGTSPLHF

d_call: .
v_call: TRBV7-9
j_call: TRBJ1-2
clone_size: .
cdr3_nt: TGTGCCAGCAGCTTAGACCGACAGCGACATGGCTACACCTTC
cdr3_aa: CASSLDRQRHGYTF

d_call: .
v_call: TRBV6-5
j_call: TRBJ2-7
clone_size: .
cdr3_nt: TGTGCCAGCAGTAGGGACTCCTACGAGCAGTACTTC
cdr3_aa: CASSRDSYEQYF

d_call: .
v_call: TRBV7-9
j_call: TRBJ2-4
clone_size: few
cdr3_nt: TGTGCCAGCAGCTCCCACCCACGACTAGCCAAAAACATTCAGTACTTC
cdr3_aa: CASSSHPRLAKNIQYF

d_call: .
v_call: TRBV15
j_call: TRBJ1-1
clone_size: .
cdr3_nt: TGTGCCACCAGCAGAGGTTATACTGAAGCTTTCTTT
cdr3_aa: CATSRGYTEAFF

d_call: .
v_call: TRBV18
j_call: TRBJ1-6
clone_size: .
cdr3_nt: TGTGCCAGCTCACCAGACAGGAATTCACCCCTCCACTTT
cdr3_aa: CASSPDRNSPLHF

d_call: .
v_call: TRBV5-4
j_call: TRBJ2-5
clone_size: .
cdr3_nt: TGTGCCAGCAGCCCAGCAGGGGTGCAAGAGACCCAGTACTTC
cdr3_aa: CASSPAGVQETQYF

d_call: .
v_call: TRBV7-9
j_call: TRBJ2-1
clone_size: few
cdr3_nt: TGTGCCAGCAGCCTGTCCGGGACAACCAATGAGCAGTTCTTC
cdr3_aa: CASSLSGTTNEQFF

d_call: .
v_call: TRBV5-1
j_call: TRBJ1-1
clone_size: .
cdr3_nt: TGCGCCAGCAGCTGGGGCCACAGGGAGACTGAAGCTTTCTTT
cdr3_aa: CASSWGHRETEAFF

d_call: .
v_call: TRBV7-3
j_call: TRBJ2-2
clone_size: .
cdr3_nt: TGTGCCAGCAGAAGACAGGGAGGCACCGGGGAGCTGTTTTTT
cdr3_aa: CASRRQGGTGELFF

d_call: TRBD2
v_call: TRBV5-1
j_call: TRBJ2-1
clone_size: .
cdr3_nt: TGCGCCAGCAGCTTGTTTACATCAGCGGGGGACCAGTTCTTC
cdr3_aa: CASSLFTSAGDQFF

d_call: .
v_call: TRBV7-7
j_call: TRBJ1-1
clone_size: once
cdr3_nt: TGTGCTAGCAGCTCCCAGGTGAACACTGAAGCTTTCTTT
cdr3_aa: CASSSQVNTEAFF

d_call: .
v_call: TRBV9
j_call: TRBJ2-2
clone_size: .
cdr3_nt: TGTGCCAGCAGCGTAGCGGGGTGGCAGGGATTGAACACCGGGGAGCTGTTTTTT
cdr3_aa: CASSVAGWQGLNTGELFF

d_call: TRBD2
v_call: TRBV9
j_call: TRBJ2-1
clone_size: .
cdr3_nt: TGTGCCAGCAGCACCACATCAGGGACTAGCGGGATGCGCGAGCAGTTCTTC
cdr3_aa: CASSTTSGTSGMREQFF

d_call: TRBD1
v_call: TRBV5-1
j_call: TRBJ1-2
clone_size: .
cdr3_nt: TGCGCCAGCAGCTTTGACAGGGGCTATGGCTACACCTTC
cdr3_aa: CASSFDRGYGYTF

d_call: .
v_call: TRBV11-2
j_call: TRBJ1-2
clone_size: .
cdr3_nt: TGTGCCAGCAGCTTTTGGCGTGGTGCTAGTAACTATGGCTACACCTTC
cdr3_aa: CASSFWRGASNYGYTF

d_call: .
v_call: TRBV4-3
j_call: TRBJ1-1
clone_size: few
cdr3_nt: TGCGCCAGCAGCCAAGAGGAACGGTTCACTGAAGCTTTCTTT
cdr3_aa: CASSQEERFTEAFF

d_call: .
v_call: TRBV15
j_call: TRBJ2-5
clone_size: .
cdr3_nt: TGTGCCACCAGCAGAGATCGACTCTTTAAAGAGACCCAGTACTTC
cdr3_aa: CATSRDRLFKETQYF

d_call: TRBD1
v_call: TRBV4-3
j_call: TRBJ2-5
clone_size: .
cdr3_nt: TGCGCCAGCAGCCCACTTTCGGGGACAGGGCAAGAGACCCAGTACTTC
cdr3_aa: CASSPLSGTGQETQYF

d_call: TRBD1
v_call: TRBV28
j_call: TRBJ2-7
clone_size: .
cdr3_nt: TGTGCCAGCAGTTCCGGGACAGGGTACTACGAGCAGTACTTC
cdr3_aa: CASSSGTGYYEQYF

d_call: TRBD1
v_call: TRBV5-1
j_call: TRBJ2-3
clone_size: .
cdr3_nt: TGCGCCAGCAGCCCTCCACTTCCCGGGACAGGGGACACAGATACGCAGTATTTT
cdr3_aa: CASSPPLPGTGDTDTQYF

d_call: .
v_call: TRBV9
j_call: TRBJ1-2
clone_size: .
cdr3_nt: TGTGCCAGCAGCGTAGGCACGGGTAACTATGGCTACACCTTC
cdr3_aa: CASSVGTGNYGYTF

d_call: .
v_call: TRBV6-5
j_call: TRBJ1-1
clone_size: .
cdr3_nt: TGTGCCAGCAGCGACGGGACGCCGAACACTGAAGCTTTCTTT
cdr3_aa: CASSDGTPNTEAFF

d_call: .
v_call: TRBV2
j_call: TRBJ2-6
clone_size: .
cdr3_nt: TGTGCCAGCAGCCCACAGGGACGCTCTGGGGCCAACGTCCTGACTTTC
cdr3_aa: CASSPQGRSGANVLTF

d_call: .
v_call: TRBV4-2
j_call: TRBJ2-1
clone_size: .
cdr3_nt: TGTGCCAGCAGCCAAGCCCATGCGGAATACAATGAGCAGTTCTTC
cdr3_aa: CASSQAHAEYNEQFF

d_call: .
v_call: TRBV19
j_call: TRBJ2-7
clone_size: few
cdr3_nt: TGTGCCAGTAGCTTTAACAGGCGGAACGAGCAGTACTTC
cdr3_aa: CASSFNRRNEQYF

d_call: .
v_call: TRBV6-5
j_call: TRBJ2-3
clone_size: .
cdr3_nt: TGTGCCAGCAGTTACCAACCGGGGGTCAGCACAGATACGCAGTATTTT
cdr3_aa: CASSYQPGVSTDTQYF

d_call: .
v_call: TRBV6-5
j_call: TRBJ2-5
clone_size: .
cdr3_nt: TGTGCCAGCAGCCAGGCGCTCGAGACCCAGTACTTC
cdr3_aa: CASSQALETQYF

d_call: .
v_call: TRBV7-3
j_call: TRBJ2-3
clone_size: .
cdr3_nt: TGTGCCAGCAGCGATGTCCTGCATGGTACGCAGTATTTT
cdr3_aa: CASSDVLHGTQYF

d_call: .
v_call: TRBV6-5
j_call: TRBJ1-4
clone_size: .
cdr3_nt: TGTGCCAGCAGTACCGTCCCCCTGGTTGAAAAACTGTTTTTT
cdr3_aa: CASSTVPLVEKLFF

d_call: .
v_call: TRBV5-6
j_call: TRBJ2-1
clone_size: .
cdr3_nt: TGTGCCAGCAGCTTGATCTCCAATGAGCAGTTCTTC
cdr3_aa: CASSLISNEQFF